What follows are 10 T cell receptor beta chains derived from one specimen sequenced in a study of PD-1 blockade in mismatch repair-deficient tumors. The repertoire was sequenced with immunoSEQ multiplex PCR; TCRdb's copy has only in-frame clones and lacks some. This sample has 56,000 or so clones, with around 80% found just once. The sample in question was peripheral blood, obtained 4 weeks after starting pembrolizumab. The receptor source for this set is an adult with mismatch repair-deficient cancer.

In this sample, this clone turned up a few times. CDR3 loop: CASSSRDRVGTGELFF. CDR3 nucleotide sequence: TGTGCCAGTAGTAGCCGGGACAGGGTAGGGACCGGGGAGCTGTTTTTT. The genes are TRBV19 and TRBJ2-2; TRBD1 agrees at 9 bases. The length of the CDR3 is 16 residues. V gave up 4 bases and J gave up 5 bases; unmatched junction bases: 8. Germline V lookup: CDR1 LNHDA, CDR2 SQIVND (reference sequence).

The V gene is TRBV19, the J gene TRBJ1-2; 11 bases agree with TRBD1. This CDR3 has 14 amino acids. Germline assignment: CDR1 LNHDA and CDR2 SQIVND (reference sequence). Trimming at V came to 7 bases and at J to 4 bases, leaving 5 bases not matched to a gene. In DNA form, the CDR3 reads TGTGCCAGTACTCGGACAGGGGGCAGCTATGGCTACACCTTC. Translation: CASTRTGGSYGYTF. The full variable domain, completed using reference TRBV19 and TRBJ1-2, is DGGITQSPKYLFRKEGQNVTLSCEQNLNHDAMYWYRQDPGQGLRLIYYSQIVNDFQKGDIAEGYSVSREKKESFPLTVTSAQKNPTAFYLCASTRTGGSYGYTFGSGTRLTVV.

The gene calls are TRBV14 and TRBJ1-1; D gene uncertain. Trimming pared 3 bases from V and 5 bases from J, leaving 10 bases between. CDR1 and CDR2 from the germline V gene are SGHDN and FVKESK. This CDR3 spans 13 amino acids. The DNA of the CDR3 is TGTGCCAGCAGCCAGGCTCGTAAGACTGAAGCTTTCTTT. Its translation: CASSQARKTEAFF.

The chain uses TRBV14 and TRBJ1-3, with unresolved D. The germline V gene has CDR1 SGHDN and CDR2 FVKESK. The CDR3 covers 13 residues. Trimming removed 0 bases from V and 2 bases from J, with 2 bases in between. In nucleotides, the CDR3 is TGTGCCAGCAGCCAAGATGCTGGAAACACCATATATTTT. Translating it yields CASSQDAGNTIYF.

This clone was counted once. V gene TRBV11-2 combines with J gene TRBJ1-1, with D hard to call. Deletions cut 11 bases from V and 1 base from J, with 14 bases between. Germline V gene sequence: CDR1 SGHAT, CDR2 FQNNGV. The CDR3 contains 13 residues. For the CDR3, the DNA is TGTGCCTGCGCGTACAGCGAGAACACTGAAGCTTTCTTT. Translation gives CACAYSENTEAFF.

V gene TRBV6-6 combines with J gene TRBJ2-2; D remains unclear. Germline V gives CDR1 MNHNY, CDR2 SVGAGI (reference sequence). The CDR3 spans 12 residues. The V gene lost 2 bases and the J gene lost 6 bases, with 4 bases spanning the gap. The CDR3 DNA sequence: TGTGCCAGCAGTTACGGCCCCGGGGAGCTGTTTTTT. This encodes CASSYGPGELFF.

V gene TRBV6-5 combines with J gene TRBJ2-1; unclear D gene. Germline V gives CDR1 MNHEY, CDR2 SVGAGI. The CDR3 runs 13 residues. V was cut by 2 bases and J by 7 bases, with 9 bases left in between. Here the CDR3 reads CASSYPFRNEQFF. In nucleotides, the CDR3 is TGTGCCAGCAGTTACCCATTCAGAAATGAGCAGTTCTTC.

Here the CDR3 DNA reads TGTGCCAGCAAGCAGGGGGACACTGAAGCTTTCTTT. Protein product: CASKQGDTEAFF. The J gene is TRBJ1-1, the V gene TRBV27; TRBD1 aligns across 7 bases. The germline V gene has CDR1 MNHEY and CDR2 SMNVEV (reference sequence). Losses at the gene ends were 7 bases for V and 3 bases for J; bases not matched to a gene: 2. The CDR3 runs 12 residues.

The chain has TRBV6-5 and TRBJ1-3; D is undetermined. Germline V lookup: CDR1 MNHEY, CDR2 SVGAGI. The V gene lost 2 bases and the J gene lost 4 bases, with 9 bases spanning the gap. The CDR3 has 14 residues. The CDR3 coding sequence is TGTGCCAGCAGTTACCTAACCTCAGGAAACACCATATATTTT. This translates into CASSYLTSGNTIYF.

The chain joins TRBV5-1 to TRBJ1-1, with D unclear. CDR3 length equals 13 residues. V was trimmed by 1 base and J by 1 base, leaving 5 bases between them. The germline CDR1 and CDR2 sequences are SGHRS and YFSETQ. The CDR3 spells CASSLRSNTEAFF. The CDR3 nucleotides read TGCGCCAGCAGCTTGAGGTCGAACACTGAAGCTTTCTTT.